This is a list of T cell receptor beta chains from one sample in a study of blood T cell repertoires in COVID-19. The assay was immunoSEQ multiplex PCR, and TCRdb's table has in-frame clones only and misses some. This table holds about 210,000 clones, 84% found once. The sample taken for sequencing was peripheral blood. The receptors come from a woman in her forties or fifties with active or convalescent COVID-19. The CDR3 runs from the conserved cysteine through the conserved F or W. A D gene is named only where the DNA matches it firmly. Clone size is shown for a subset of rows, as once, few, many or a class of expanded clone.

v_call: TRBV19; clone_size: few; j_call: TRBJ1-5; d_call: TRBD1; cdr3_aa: CASSIRQGIRSNQPQHF; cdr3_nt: TGTGCCAGTAGTATAAGACAGGGGATCCGTAGCAATCAGCCCCAGCATTTT
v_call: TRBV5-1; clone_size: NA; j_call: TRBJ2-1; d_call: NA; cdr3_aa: CASSLVVTGPKPEQFF; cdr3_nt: TGCGCCAGCAGCTTGGTAGTAACAGGACCAAAACCCGAGCAGTTCTTC
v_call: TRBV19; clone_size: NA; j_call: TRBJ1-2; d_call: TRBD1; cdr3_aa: CASSSRQGANYGYTF; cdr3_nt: TGTGCCAGTAGTAGCCGACAGGGGGCTAACTATGGCTACACCTTC
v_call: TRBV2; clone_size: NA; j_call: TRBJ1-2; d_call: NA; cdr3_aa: CASSENGFSLSGYTF; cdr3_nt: TGTGCCAGCAGTGAAAACGGTTTTAGTCTTTCTGGCTACACCTTC
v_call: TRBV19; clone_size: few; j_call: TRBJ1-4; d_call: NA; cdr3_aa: CASSIDQGTNEKLFF; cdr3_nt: TGTGCCAGTAGTATAGATCAGGGTACTAATGAAAAACTGTTTTTT
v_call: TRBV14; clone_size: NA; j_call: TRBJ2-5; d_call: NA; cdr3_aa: CASSQDFHRLETQYF; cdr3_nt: TGTGCCAGCAGCCAAGACTTCCACCGGTTAGAGACCCAGTACTTC
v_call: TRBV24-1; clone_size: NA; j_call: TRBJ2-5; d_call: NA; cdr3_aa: CASGSNTGETQYF; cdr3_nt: TGTGCCAGCGGATCAAATACCGGGGAGACCCAGTACTTC
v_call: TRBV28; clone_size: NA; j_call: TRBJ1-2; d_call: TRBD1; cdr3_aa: CASTPGSQGGYGYTF; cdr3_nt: TGTGCCAGCACCCCCGGAAGTCAGGGGGGCTATGGCTACACCTTC
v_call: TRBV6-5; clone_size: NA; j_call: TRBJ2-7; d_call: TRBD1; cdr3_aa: CASLKDRYPTKQYF; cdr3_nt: TGTGCCAGCCTTAAGGACAGGTATCCTACGAAGCAGTACTTC
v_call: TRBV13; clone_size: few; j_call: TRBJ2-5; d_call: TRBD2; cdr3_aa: CASSTRGGHWTQYF; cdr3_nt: TGTGCCAGCAGCACGCGGGGGGGCCATTGGACCCAGTACTTC
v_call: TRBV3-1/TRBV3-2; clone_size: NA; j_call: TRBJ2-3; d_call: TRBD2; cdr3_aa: CASSHRVAGGTDTQYF; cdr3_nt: TGTGCCAGCAGCCATAGGGTAGCGGGGGGCACAGATACGCAGTATTTT
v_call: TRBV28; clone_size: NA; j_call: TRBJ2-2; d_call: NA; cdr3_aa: CASSLSRALPNTGELFF; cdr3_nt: TGTGCCAGCAGTTTATCGAGGGCCCTACCGAACACCGGGGAGCTGTTTTTT
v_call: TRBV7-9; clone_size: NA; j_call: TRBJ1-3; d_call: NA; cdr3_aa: CASSLTVSGNTIYF; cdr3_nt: TGTGCCAGCAGCTTGACAGTTTCTGGAAACACCATATATTTT
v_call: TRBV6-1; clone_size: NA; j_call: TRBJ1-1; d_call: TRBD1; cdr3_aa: CASSELTGGTEAFF; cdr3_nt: TGTGCCAGCAGTGAACTTACAGGGGGCACTGAAGCTTTCTTT
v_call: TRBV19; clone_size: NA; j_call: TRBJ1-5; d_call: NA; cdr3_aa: CASSMGRYSNQPQHF; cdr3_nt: TGTGCCAGTAGTATGGGGCGATATAGCAATCAGCCCCAGCATTTT
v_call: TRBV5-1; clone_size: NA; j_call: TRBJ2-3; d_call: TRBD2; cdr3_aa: CASSWASGRGVSTDTQYF; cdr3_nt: TGCGCCAGCAGCTGGGCTAGCGGGAGAGGGGTTAGCACAGATACGCAGTATTTT
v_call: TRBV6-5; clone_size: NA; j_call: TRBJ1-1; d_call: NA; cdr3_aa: CASGNGGAVTEAFF; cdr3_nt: TGTGCCAGCGGGAACGGAGGGGCGGTCACTGAAGCTTTCTTT
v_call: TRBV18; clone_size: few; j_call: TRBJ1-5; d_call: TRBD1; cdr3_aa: CASSPTFGTGGAEQPQHF; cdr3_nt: TGTGCCAGCTCACCTACCTTTGGGACAGGGGGCGCAGAGCAGCCCCAGCATTTT
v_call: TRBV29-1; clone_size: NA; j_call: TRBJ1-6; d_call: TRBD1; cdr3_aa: CSVEDTGDRANSPLHF; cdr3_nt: TGCAGCGTTGAAGATACGGGGGACAGGGCCAATTCACCCCTCCACTTT
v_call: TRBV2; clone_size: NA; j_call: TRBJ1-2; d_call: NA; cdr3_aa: CASSFGTPGYTF; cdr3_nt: TGTGCCAGCAGTTTCGGGACACCCGGCTACACCTTC
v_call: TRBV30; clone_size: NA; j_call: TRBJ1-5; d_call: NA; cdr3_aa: CAWRLTDNQPQHF; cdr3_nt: TGTGCCTGGAGGCTGACAGATAATCAGCCCCAGCATTTT
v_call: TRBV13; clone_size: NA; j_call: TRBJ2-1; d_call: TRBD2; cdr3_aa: CASSPQGTSSYNEQFF; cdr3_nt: TGTGCCAGCAGCCCTCAGGGGACTAGCTCCTACAATGAGCAGTTCTTC
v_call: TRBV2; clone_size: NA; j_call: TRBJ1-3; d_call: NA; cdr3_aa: CASTGDSGNTIYF; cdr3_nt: TGTGCCAGCACGGGGGACTCTGGAAACACCATATATTTT
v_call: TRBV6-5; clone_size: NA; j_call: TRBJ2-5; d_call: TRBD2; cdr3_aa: CASSYPSGGAQTQYF; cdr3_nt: TGTGCCAGCAGTTACCCTAGCGGGGGGGCCCAGACCCAGTACTTC
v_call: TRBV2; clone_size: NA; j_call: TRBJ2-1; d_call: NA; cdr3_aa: CASSESGNEQFF; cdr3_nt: TGTGCCAGCAGTGAGAGTGGTAATGAGCAGTTCTTC
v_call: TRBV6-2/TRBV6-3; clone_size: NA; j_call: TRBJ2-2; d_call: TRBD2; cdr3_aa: CASSYVAGGWNTGELFF; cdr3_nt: TGTGCCAGCAGTTACGTCGCGGGAGGTTGGAACACCGGGGAGCTGTTTTTT
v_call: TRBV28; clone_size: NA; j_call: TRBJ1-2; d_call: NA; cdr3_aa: CASSALLSGGYTF; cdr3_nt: TGTGCCAGCAGTGCGCTACTCTCAGGGGGCTACACCTTC
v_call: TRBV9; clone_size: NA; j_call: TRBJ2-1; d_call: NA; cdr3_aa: CASSVTQGGYNEQFF; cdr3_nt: TGTGCCAGCAGCGTAACCCAGGGAGGCTACAATGAGCAGTTCTTC
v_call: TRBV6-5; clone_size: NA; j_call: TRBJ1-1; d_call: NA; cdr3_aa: CASSYWGEKTEAFF; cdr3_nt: TGTGCCAGCAGTTACTGGGGAGAAAAGACTGAAGCTTTCTTT
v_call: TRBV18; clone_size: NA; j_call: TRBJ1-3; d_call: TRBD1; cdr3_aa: CASSPGQAGNTIYF; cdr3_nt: TGTGCCAGCTCACCTGGACAGGCGGGAAACACCATATATTTT
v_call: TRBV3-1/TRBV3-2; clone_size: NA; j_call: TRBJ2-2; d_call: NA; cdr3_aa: CASSSQGTGELFF; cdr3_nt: TGTGCCAGCAGCTCACAGGGCACCGGGGAGCTGTTTTTT
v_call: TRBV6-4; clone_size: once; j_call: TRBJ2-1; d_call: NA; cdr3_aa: CASRKEGMVGNEQFF; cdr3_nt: TGTGCCAGCAGAAAGGAGGGGATGGTAGGGAATGAGCAGTTCTTC
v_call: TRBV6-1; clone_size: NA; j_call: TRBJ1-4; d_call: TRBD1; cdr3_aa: CASSDRQGSNEKLFF; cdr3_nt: TGTGCCAGCAGTGACCGACAGGGGTCTAATGAAAAACTGTTTTTT
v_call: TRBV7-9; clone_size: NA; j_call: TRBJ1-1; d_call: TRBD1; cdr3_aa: CASSSRGANTEAFF; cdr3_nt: TGTGCCAGCAGCAGCAGGGGGGCGAACACTGAAGCTTTCTTT
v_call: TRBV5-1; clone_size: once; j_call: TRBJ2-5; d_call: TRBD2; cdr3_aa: CASSLSGVQETQYF; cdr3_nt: TGCGCCAGCAGCCTTAGCGGGGTCCAAGAGACCCAGTACTTC
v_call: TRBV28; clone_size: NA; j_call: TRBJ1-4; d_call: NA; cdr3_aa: CASSLEAVRVQREKLFF; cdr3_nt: TGTGCCAGCAGTTTAGAGGCCGTCAGGGTCCAACGCGAAAAACTGTTTTTT
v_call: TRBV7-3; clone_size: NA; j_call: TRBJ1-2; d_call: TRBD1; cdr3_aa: CASSTQGGRDYGYTF; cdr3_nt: TGTGCCAGCAGTACGCAAGGGGGCAGAGACTATGGCTACACCTTC
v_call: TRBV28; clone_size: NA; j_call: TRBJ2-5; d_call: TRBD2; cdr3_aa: CASTSGSRETQYF; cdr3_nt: TGTGCCAGCACCAGCGGGAGTAGAGAGACCCAGTACTTC
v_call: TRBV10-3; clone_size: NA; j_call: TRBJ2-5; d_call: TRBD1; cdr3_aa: CAIGDSVQETQYF; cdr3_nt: TGTGCCATCGGGGACAGCGTACAAGAGACCCAGTACTTC
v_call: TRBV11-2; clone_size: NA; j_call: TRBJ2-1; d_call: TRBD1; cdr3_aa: CASSLGGAGGFHEQFF; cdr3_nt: TGTGCCAGCAGCTTAGGGGGGGCAGGGGGCTTCCATGAGCAGTTCTTC
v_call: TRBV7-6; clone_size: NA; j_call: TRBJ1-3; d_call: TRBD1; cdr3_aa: CASSGRGLTKTGNTIYF; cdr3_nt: TGTGCCAGCAGCGGCAGGGGGCTCACCAAAACTGGAAACACCATATATTTT
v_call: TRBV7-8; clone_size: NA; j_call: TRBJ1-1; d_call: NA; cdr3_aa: CASSLGANTEAFF; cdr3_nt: TGTGCCAGCAGCTTGGGGGCGAACACTGAAGCTTTCTTT
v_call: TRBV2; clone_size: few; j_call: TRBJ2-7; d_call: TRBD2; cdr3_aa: CAGRLAGYEQYF; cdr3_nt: TGTGCCGGGAGACTAGCGGGTTACGAGCAGTACTTC
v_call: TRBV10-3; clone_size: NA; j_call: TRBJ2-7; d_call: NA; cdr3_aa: CAISDGGNYEQYF; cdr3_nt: TGTGCCATCAGTGATGGGGGGAACTACGAGCAGTACTTC
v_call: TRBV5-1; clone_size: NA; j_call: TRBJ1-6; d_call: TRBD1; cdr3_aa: CASSPGTGGLSPLHF; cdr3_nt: TGCGCCAGCAGCCCCGGGACAGGGGGACTTTCACCCCTCCACTTT
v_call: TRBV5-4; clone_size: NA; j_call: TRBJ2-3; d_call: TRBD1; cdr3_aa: CASSLSGQGSDTQYF; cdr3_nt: TGTGCCAGCAGCTTATCGGGACAGGGCTCAGATACGCAGTATTTT
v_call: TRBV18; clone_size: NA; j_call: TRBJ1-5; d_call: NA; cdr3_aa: CASSPSGDSNQPQHF; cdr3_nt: TGTGCCAGCTCACCCAGTGGTGATAGCAATCAGCCCCAGCATTTT
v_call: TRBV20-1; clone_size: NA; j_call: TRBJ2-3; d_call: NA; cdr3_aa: CSAAQDTQYF; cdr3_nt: TGCAGTGCTGCCCAGGATACGCAGTATTTT
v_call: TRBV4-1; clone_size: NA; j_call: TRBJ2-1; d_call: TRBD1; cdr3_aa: CASSQDTGESEQFF; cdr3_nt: TGCGCCAGCAGCCAAGATACAGGGGAGAGTGAGCAGTTCTTC
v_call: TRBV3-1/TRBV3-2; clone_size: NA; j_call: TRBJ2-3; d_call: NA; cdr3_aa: CASSQIDPRGDTQYF; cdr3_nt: TGTGCCAGCAGCCAAATAGACCCACGGGGAGATACGCAGTATTTT
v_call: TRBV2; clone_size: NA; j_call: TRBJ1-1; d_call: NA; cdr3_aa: CATLNSLNTEAFF; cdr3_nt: TGTGCCACCCTTAACTCCTTGAACACTGAAGCTTTCTTT